This T cell receptor beta chain emerged from a study of T cell responses to AZD1222 COVID-19 vaccine. The CDR3 is made up of 13 amino acids. V was pared by 8 bases and J by 4 bases, with 13 bases between. Germline values: CDR1 ENHRY, CDR2 SYGVKD. Clones were sequenced by immunoSEQ multiplex PCR, and TCRdb holds only the in-frame ones, with some missing. The sample includes about 86,000 clones, around nine tenths of them seen just once. This chain links TRBV10-3 with TRBJ2-3; no firm D call. Sample: peripheral blood, taken 28 days after the second AZD1222 dose. The TCR originated in an adult who received the AZD1222 COVID-19 vaccine. The CDR3 DNA sequence: TGTGCCATCGGCCCCAACGTAGCAGATACGCAGTATTTT. It specifies CAIGPNVADTQYF.